A single sample is the source of the 24 T cell receptor beta chains below, sequenced in a study of early T cells in non-severe SARS-CoV-2 infection. TCRdb reanalysed the 5' RACE reads using MiXCR and keeps one entry per CDR3 protein. Of under 95,000 distinct CDR3 sequences in the sample, 9.5% to 15% were seen once. The specimen was whole blood. The receptors stem from an adult who was a healthcare worker with PCR-confirmed SARS-CoV-2 infection or an uninfected control (not recorded which).

This chain links TRBV7-6 with TRBJ1-1, with unresolved D. With 5 bases removed from V and 1 base from J, the gap between germline ends came to 14 bases. The CDR3 loop spans 15 amino acids. Germline V gene lookup returns CDR1 SGHVS and CDR2 FNYEAQ. For the CDR3, the DNA is TGTGCCAGCAGCCCCAAAGTCGGGGAGAACACTGAAGCTTTCTTT. As protein: CASSPKVGENTEAFF.

The CDR3 reads CASSTRQGRQYF. For the CDR3, the DNA is TGTGCCAGTAGTACCCGACAGGGGAGGCAGTACTTC. The chain has TRBV19 and TRBJ2-7; the match to TRBD1 covers 8 bases. The CDR3 extends over 12 amino acids. V lost 4 bases and J lost 9; bases outside the gene matches: 5. Germline CDR1 reads LNHDA; CDR2 reads SQIVND (reference sequence).

This clonotype was counted only a few times. V usage is TRBV7-9 and J usage is TRBJ2-7, with 8 nucleotides matching TRBD1. J was trimmed by 2 bases and V by 4 bases; bases with no gene match: 1. The CDR3 runs 13 residues. The V gene's germline CDR1 is SEHNR and CDR2 FQNEAQ (reference sequence). The CDR3 nucleotides read TGTGCCAGCAGCTCGACAGGGGCCTACGAGCAGTACTTC. Translated, it gives CASSSTGAYEQYF.

This clonotype was seen more than once but under ten times. V and J are TRBV27 and TRBJ2-1, with 7 bases that match TRBD1. The germline gives CDR1 MNHEY, CDR2 SMNVEV (reference sequence). V dropped 5 bases and J dropped 12; count of bases not matched to a gene: 10. CDR3 length equals 13 residues. CDR3 coding DNA: TGTGCCAGCAGTAACAGGGGTCCCTCAAGGCAGTTCTTC. Translated, it gives CASSNRGPSRQFF.

This clonotype was seen at least ten times. The chain has TRBV27 and TRBJ2-1, with D perhaps TRBD2 (6 bases). Germline assignment: CDR1 MNHEY and CDR2 SMNVEV (reference sequence). V lost 8 bases, J lost 6 bases, and 17 bases lay in between. The CDR3 totals 14 residues. The CDR3 region is CASGPSLATNEQFF. For the CDR3, the DNA is TGTGCCAGCGGCCCCTCCCTAGCGACCAATGAGCAGTTCTTC.

The chain combines TRBV18 with TRBJ2-1; 11 bases are shared with TRBD2. The germline V gene encodes CDR1 KGHSH and CDR2 LQKENI. Losses at the gene ends were 3 bases for V and 4 bases for J; bases not matched to a gene: 5. This CDR3 is built from 16 residues. The CDR3 spells CASSPPGLAVYNEQFF. In nucleotides, the CDR3 is TGTGCCAGCTCACCTCCGGGACTAGCGGTATACAATGAGCAGTTCTTC.

There are a few counts of this clonotype. The gene calls are TRBV7-6 and TRBJ2-7, with 11 bases fitting TRBD2. V trimming: 5 bases; J trimming: 4 bases; junction bases outside the gene matches: 4. The CDR3 has 14 amino acids. In germline, CDR1 is SGHVS, CDR2 FNYEAQ. CDR3 region: CASSPTSGVYEQYF. The DNA of the CDR3 is TGTGCCAGCAGCCCGACTAGCGGGGTTTACGAGCAGTACTTC.

This clonotype has more than one count but fewer than ten. The CDR3 is CASSLWGKETQYF. The CDR3 region has the DNA TGTGCCAGCAGCTTATGGGGTAAAGAGACCCAGTACTTC. V usage is TRBV7-6 and J usage is TRBJ2-5; D is uncertain. Germline loops: CDR1 SGHVS, CDR2 FNYEAQ. The CDR3 spans 13 residues. Trimming pared 2 bases from V and 3 bases from J, leaving 7 bases between.

The rearrangement joins TRBV27 to TRBJ2-1; D ambiguous. CDR3 length equals 13 residues. Per the germline V gene, CDR1 is MNHEY and CDR2 is SMNVEV (reference sequence). Trimming left V 2 bases short and J 10 bases short, with 12 bases between. CDR3 protein: CASSLRGSGEQFF. The CDR3 coding sequence is TGTGCCAGCAGTTTAAGAGGATCTGGAGAGCAGTTCTTC.

This clonotype has a handful of counts. The V and J genes are TRBV20-1 and TRBJ1-1; no clear D gene. V lost 5 bases to trimming and J lost 1 base, with 11 bases between them. Germline CDR1 and CDR2: DFQATT and SNEGSKA (reference sequence). This CDR3 has 13 residues. This CDR3 is CSALPGRNTEAFF. CDR3 in DNA: TGCAGTGCTCTCCCGGGCAGGAACACTGAAGCTTTCTTT.

This clonotype was seen only a few times. The chain couples TRBV28 to TRBJ2-7, with 15 bases matching TRBD2. The CDR3 has 17 amino acids. The V segment lost 5 bases and the J segment 5 bases; nucleotides outside the gene matches: 10. CDR1 MDHEN and CDR2 SYDVKM come from the germline V gene. CDR3 DNA sequence: TGTGCCAGCAGTGCCGGACTAGCGGGAGGGCCGGGCCACGAGCAGTACTTC. Protein: CASSAGLAGGPGHEQYF.

This clonotype appeared many times. This chain joins TRBV28 and TRBJ1-5, with a weak D call TRBD1 (6 bases). The germline V gene encodes CDR1 MDHEN and CDR2 SYDVKM. This CDR3 has 16 residues. The ends were cut back, 2 bases at V and 6 bases at J, with 17 bases in the middle. CDR3 sequence: CASSLRGGSGRQPQHF. The CDR3 nucleotides are TGTGCCAGCAGTTTAAGGGGGGGGTCAGGTCGTCAGCCCCAGCATTTT.

The chain uses TRBV2 and TRBJ2-2; 8 nucleotides line up with TRBD1. V dropped 6 bases and J dropped 2; count of bases not matched to a gene: 5. Per germline, CDR1 SNHLY and CDR2 FYNNEI. The CDR3 totals 15 residues. CDR3 residues: CASSGDRLNTGELFF. The CDR3 coding sequence is TGTGCCAGCAGCGGGGACAGGCTCAACACCGGGGAGCTGTTTTTT. Full variable domain (remainder filled in from reference TRBV2 and TRBJ2-2): EPEVTQTPSHQVTQMGQEVILRCVPISNHLYFYWYRQILGQKVEFLVSFYNNEISEKSEIFDDQFSVERPDGSNFTLKIRSTKLEDSAMYFCASSGDRLNTGELFFGEGSRLTVL.

There are a few counts of this clonotype. This chain connects TRBV5-1 to TRBJ1-1; no clear D gene. The CDR3 is 11 residues long. CDR1 is SGHRS and CDR2 is YFSETQ in the germline V gene. V was clipped by 5 bases and J by 2 bases, with 4 bases between them. The CDR3 here is CASRDNTEAFF. The CDR3 DNA sequence: TGCGCCAGCAGAGACAACACTGAAGCTTTCTTT.

This clonotype occurred many times. A junction boundary mismatches the germline segment, possibly from a read error. This sequence joins TRBV29-1 and TRBJ2-1; a weak D match, TRBD2 (6 bases). The CDR3 spans 14 residues. Germline CDR1 reads SQVTM; CDR2 reads ANQGSEA. This CDR3 reads CSVALGEARYPLSF. CDR3 nucleotides: TGCAGCGTTGCTTTGGGGGAGGCGCGGTATCCCTTGAGTTTC.

In its sample, this clonotype was seen a few times. The rearrangement joins TRBV20-1 to TRBJ2-3; 10 bases line up with TRBD2. The CDR3 spans 16 residues. V shed 4 bases, J shed 4 bases, and the junction held 11 bases outside the gene matches. CDR1 is DFQATT and CDR2 is SNEGSKA in the germline V gene (reference sequence). CDR3 sequence (DNA): TGCAGTGCTAATCCTAGCGGGAGTTGGGCATCAGATACGCAGTATTTT. Translation gives CSANPSGSWASDTQYF.

This clonotype turned up a few times. The rearrangement links TRBV10-3 to TRBJ2-1, with 11 positions matching TRBD2. Germline V gene data show CDR1 as ENHRY and CDR2 as SYGVKD. This CDR3 is built from 14 residues. V shed 5 bases, J shed 5 bases, and the junction held 2 bases outside the gene matches. The CDR3 DNA is TGTGCCATCAGTCCGGGACTAGCGGACAATGAGCAGTTCTTC. Its protein product is CAISPGLADNEQFF.

This clonotype was seen more than once but under ten times. This chain connects TRBV5-1 to TRBJ2-2, with unresolved D. Deletions cut 4 bases from V and 6 bases from J, with 16 bases between. From germline, CDR1 is SGHRS and CDR2 YFSETQ. The CDR3 has 15 amino acids. CDR3 residues: CASSESLQWPGELFF. In DNA, the CDR3 is TGCGCCAGCAGCGAATCCCTCCAATGGCCCGGGGAGCTGTTTTTT.

The chain has TRBV6-5 and TRBJ2-1; TRBD2 matches at 11 bases. The CDR3 sequence is 14 residues long. In germline, CDR1 is MNHEY, CDR2 SVGAGI. V trimming: 6 bases; J trimming: 9 bases; junction bases outside the gene matches: 7. CDR3 sequence reads: CASRDSGRASEQFF. The CDR3 region has the DNA TGTGCCAGCAGGGATAGCGGGAGGGCTAGTGAGCAGTTCTTC.

At least ten counts were recorded for this clonotype. This chain connects TRBV7-3 to TRBJ1-6, with 7 bases that match TRBD1. J gave up 4 bases and V 4 bases, and 4 bases lay outside the gene matches. Germline assignment: CDR1 SGHTA and CDR2 FQGTGA. There are 15 residues in the CDR3. CDR3 in amino acids: CASSSGTAYNSPLHF. CDR3 nucleotides: TGTGCCAGCAGCTCCGGGACAGCTTATAATTCACCCCTCCACTTT.

This clonotype was counted between two and nine times. The rearrangement uses TRBV29-1 and TRBJ2-7; D remains unclear. Looked up from germline, CDR1 is SQVTM and CDR2 is ANQGSEA. The CDR3 consists of 11 residues. Trimming removed 4 bases from V and 6 bases from J, with 10 bases in between. The CDR3 sequence: CSVGQSGEQYF. The DNA for the CDR3 is TGCAGCGTTGGGCAGTCCGGCGAGCAGTACTTC.

This rearrangement joins TRBV28 to TRBJ2-1; perhaps D is TRBD1 or TRBD2 (5 bases each). V lost 6 bases and J 10 bases, leaving 10 bases between the germline ends. Per germline, CDR1 MDHEN and CDR2 SYDVKM. CDR3 size: 11 residues. CDR3 region: CASRGTFEQFF. The CDR3 nucleotides are TGTGCCAGCAGAGGGACGTTCGAGCAGTTCTTC.

This clonotype was detected ten times or more. The chain recombines TRBV11-1 with TRBJ2-7, with D unresolved. Trimming took 0 bases from V and 1 from J, leaving 10 bases between them. Per germline, CDR1 SGHAT and CDR2 FQDESV (reference sequence). This CDR3 is built from 15 residues. The CDR3 protein is CASSLAHSSSYEQYF. Here the CDR3 DNA reads TGTGCCAGCAGCTTAGCCCACAGCAGTTCCTACGAGCAGTACTTC.

This clonotype was seen many times. The J gene is TRBJ1-4, the V gene TRBV20-1; no firm D call. Trimming cost V 5 bases and J 6 bases, with 13 bases left between them. Germline values: CDR1 DFQATT, CDR2 SNEGSKA (reference sequence). The CDR3 has 13 residues. CDR3 DNA sequence: TGCAGTGCTTTCATCGTGGTAGATGAAAAACTGTTTTTT. This translates into CSAFIVVDEKLFF.